This record looks at one T cell receptor beta chain sequence and its context. The source of the sample is a study of neoadjuvant anti-PD-1 for oral cavity cancer. Clones were read by immunoSEQ multiplex PCR, and TCRdb kept only the in-frame ones, dropping some. Among around 31,000 clones listed, 87% were seen once. The specimen comprised PBMCs, sampled before nivolumab (anti-PD-1) treatment. This clonotype originated in a person between 35 and 79 years old with oral cavity squamous cell carcinoma.

CDR3 sequence: CASSDREVINQPQHF. DNA for the CDR3: TGTGCCAGCAGCGACCGGGAGGTCATCAATCAGCCCCAGCATTTT. This chain links TRBV7-2 with TRBJ1-5; D is ambiguous. Germline V gene data show CDR1 as SGHTA and CDR2 as FQGNSA. Trimming removed 5 bases at V and 3 bases at J, with 14 bases between. The CDR3 extends over 15 amino acids. The full variable domain, in which reference TRBV7-2 and TRBJ1-5 provide the parts outside the CDR3, is GAGVSQSPSNKVTEKGKDVELRCDPISGHTALYWYRQSLGQGLEFLIYFQGNSAPDKSGLPSDRFSAERTGGSVSTLTIQRTQQEDSAVYLCASSDREVINQPQHFGDGTRLSIL.